This T cell receptor beta chain was identified in a study of blood T cell repertoires in COVID-19. About the research overall: The United States, Italy and Spain provided the acute and convalescent COVID-19 samples. PBMCs, B-cell-depleted T cells, or T cells were the source of the cDNA or gDNA that made up the material.

In the original analysis: Nucleated cell number was recorded as an estimate derived from reference gene primer amplification. Profiling relied on immunoSEQ multiplex PCR, and the TCRdb table lists in-frame clones only, not all of them. That table furnishes V, J and clone size, whereas the DNA furnished D and trimming. The table lists about 120,000 clones, 76% of them singletons, with more than 3.5% in the top ten. CDR1 is MNHEY and CDR2 is SVGEGT in the germline V gene. V was clipped by 2 bases and J by 5 bases; unmatched bases: 12. The CDR3 runs to 17 residues. Sequencing was carried out using peripheral blood. The rearrangement links TRBV6-2 or TRBV6-3 to TRBJ2-4; 7 nucleotides align to TRBD1. The sequence was collected from a woman aged 80 or older with acute or convalescent COVID-19. The CDR3 DNA follows: TGTGCCAGCAGTTACGGCCATTTTGGGGGACAGCAAAACATTCAGTACTTC. Residues: CASSYGHFGGQQNIQYF.